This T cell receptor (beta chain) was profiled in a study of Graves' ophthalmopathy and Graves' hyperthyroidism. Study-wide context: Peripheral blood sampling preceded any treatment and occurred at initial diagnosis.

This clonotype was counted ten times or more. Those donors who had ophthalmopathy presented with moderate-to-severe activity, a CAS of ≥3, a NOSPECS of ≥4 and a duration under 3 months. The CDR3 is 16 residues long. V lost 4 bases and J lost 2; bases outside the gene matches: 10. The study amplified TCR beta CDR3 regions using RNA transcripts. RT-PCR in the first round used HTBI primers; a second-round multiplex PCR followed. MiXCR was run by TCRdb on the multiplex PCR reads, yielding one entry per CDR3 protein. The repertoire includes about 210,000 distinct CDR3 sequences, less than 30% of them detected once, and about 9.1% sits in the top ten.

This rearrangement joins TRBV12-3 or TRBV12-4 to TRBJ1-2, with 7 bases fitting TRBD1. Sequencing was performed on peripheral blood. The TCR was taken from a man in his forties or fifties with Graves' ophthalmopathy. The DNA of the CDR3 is TGTGCCAGCAGTTCCAAGAGGACAGGACCCAACTATGGCTACACCTTC. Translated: CASSSKRTGPNYGYTF.